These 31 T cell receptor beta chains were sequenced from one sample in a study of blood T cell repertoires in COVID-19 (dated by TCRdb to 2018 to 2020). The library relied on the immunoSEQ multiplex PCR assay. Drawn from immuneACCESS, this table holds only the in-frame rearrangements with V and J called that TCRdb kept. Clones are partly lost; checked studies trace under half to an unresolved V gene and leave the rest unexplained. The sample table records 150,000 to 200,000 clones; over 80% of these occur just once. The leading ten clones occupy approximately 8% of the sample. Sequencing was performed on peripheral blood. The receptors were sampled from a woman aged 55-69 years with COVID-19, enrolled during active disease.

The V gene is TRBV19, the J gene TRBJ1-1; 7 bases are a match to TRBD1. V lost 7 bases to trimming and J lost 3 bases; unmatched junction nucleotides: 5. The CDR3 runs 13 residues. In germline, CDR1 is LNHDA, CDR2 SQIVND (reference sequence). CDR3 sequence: CASNEGADTEAFF. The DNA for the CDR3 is TGTGCCAGTAACGAGGGGGCGGACACTGAAGCTTTCTTT.

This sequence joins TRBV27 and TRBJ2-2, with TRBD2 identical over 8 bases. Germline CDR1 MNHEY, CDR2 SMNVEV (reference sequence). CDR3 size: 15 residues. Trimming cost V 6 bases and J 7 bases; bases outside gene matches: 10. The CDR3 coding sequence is TGTGCCAGCAGGGGGGGAGCGGGAGTCGTCGGGGAGCTGTTTTTT. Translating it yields CASRGGAGVVGELFF.

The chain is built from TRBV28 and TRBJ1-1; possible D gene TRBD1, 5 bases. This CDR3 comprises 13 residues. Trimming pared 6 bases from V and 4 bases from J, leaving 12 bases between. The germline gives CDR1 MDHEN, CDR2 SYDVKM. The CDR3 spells CASRIDRVTEAFF. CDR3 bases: TGTGCCAGCAGGATAGACAGAGTCACTGAAGCTTTCTTT.

Here the CDR3 reads CASSPSGDGNYGYTF. CDR3 coding DNA: TGTGCCAGCAGTCCTTCAGGGGATGGAAACTATGGCTACACCTTC. J is TRBJ1-2 and V is TRBV28, with a possible D match to TRBD1 (6 bases). Between the trimmed V and J ends, which lost 5 bases and 2 bases, there was a span of 15 bases. Germline V gives CDR1 MDHEN, CDR2 SYDVKM. CDR3 length: 15 residues.

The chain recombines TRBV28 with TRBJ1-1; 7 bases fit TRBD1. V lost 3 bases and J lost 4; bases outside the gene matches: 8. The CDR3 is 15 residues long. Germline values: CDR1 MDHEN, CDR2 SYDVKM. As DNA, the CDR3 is TGTGCCAGCAGTTTGGCAGGGGGGTGGGGCACTGAAGCTTTCTTT. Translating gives CASSLAGGWGTEAFF.

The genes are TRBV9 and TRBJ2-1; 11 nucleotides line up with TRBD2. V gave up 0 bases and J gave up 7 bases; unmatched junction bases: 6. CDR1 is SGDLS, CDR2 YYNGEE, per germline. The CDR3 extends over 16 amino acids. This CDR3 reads CASSVGDSGRGNEQFF. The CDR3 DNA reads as TGTGCCAGCAGCGTAGGAGATAGCGGGAGGGGAAATGAGCAGTTCTTC.

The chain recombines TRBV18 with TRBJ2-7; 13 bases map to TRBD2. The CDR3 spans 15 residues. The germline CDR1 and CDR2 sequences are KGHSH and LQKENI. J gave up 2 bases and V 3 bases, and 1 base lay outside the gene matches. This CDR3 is CASSPGTSGTYEQYF. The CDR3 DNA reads TGTGCCAGCTCACCGGGGACTAGCGGGACCTACGAGCAGTACTTC.

The CDR3 loop is CATWTPSFHGYTF. CDR3 DNA: TGTGCCACCTGGACACCCAGCTTTCATGGCTACACCTTC. This chain joins TRBV6-5 and TRBJ1-2; D possibly corresponds to TRBD1 (5 bases). Germline V gene sequence: CDR1 MNHEY, CDR2 SVGAGI. CDR3 length equals 13 residues. V was pared by 10 bases and J by 6 bases, with 18 bases between.

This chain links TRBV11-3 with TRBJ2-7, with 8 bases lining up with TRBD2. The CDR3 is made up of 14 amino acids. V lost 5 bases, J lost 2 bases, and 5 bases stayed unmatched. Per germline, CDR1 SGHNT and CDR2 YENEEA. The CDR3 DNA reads TGTGCCAGCAGCCTGGGGCGGGGGGCCTACGAGCAGTACGTC. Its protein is CASSLGRGAYEQYV.

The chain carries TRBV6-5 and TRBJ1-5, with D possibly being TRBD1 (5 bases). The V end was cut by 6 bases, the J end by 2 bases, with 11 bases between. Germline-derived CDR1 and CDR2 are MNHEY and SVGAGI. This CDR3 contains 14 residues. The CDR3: CASRSGLGNQPQHF. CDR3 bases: TGTGCCAGCAGGTCAGGGTTGGGCAATCAGCCCCAGCATTTT.

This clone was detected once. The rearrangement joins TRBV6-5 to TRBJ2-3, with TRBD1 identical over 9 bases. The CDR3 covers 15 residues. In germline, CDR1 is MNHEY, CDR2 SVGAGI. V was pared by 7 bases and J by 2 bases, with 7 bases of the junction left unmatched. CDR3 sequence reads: CASNPDRGDTDTQYF. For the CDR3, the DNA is TGTGCCAGCAATCCTGACAGGGGGGACACAGATACGCAGTATTTT.

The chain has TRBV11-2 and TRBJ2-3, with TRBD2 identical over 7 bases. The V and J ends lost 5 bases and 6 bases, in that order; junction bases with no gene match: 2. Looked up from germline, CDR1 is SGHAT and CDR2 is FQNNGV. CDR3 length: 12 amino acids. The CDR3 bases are TGTGCCAGCAGCCTCGGGGGGGATACGCAGTATTTT. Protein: CASSLGGDTQYF.

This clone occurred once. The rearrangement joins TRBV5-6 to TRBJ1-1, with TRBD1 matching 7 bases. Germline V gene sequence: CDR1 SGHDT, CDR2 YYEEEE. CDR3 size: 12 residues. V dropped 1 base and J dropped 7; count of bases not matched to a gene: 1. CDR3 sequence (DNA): TGTGCCAGCAGCTTGACAGGGGTTGAAGCTTTCTTT. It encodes CASSLTGVEAFF.

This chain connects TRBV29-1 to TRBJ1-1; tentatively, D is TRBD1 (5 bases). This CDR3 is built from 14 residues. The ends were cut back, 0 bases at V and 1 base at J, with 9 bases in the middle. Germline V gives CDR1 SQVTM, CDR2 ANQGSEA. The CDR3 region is CSVEEAGQNTEAFF. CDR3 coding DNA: TGCAGCGTTGAAGAAGCAGGGCAGAACACTGAAGCTTTCTTT.

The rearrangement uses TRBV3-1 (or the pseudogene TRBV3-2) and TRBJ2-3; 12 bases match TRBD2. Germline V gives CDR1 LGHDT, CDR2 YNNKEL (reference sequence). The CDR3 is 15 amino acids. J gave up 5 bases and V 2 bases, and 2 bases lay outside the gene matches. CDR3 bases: TGTGCCAGCAGCCAAAAACTAGCGGGGGGAGATACGCAGTATTTT. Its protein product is CASSQKLAGGDTQYF.

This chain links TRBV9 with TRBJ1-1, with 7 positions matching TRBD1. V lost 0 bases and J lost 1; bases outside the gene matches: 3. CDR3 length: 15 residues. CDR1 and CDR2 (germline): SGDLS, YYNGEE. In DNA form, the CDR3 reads TGTGCCAGCAGCGTAGGAACAGGGGCGAACACTGAAGCTTTCTTT. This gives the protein CASSVGTGANTEAFF.

CDR3 loop: CASSLGAKGGDSGANVLTF. As DNA, the CDR3 is TGTGCCAGCAGCTTGGGGGCCAAGGGAGGGGACTCTGGGGCCAACGTCCTGACTTTC. The chain links TRBV5-5 to TRBJ2-6; 7 positions agree with TRBD2. The length of the CDR3 is 19 residues. With V trimmed by 0 bases and J by 0 bases, 9 bases remained unmatched. Germline CDR1 and CDR2: SGHKS and YYEKEE (reference sequence).

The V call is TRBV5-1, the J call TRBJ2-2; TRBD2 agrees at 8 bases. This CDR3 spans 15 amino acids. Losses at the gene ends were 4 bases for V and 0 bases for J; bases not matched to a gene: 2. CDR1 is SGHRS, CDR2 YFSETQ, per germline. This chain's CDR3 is CASSERGPNTGELFF. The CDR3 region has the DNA TGCGCCAGCAGCGAGCGGGGGCCGAACACCGGGGAGCTGTTTTTT.

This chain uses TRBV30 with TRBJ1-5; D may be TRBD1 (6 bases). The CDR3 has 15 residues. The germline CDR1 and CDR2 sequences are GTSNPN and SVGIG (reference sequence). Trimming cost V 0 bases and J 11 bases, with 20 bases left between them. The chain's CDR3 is CAWSVSRGIAGAQHF. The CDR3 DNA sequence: TGTGCCTGGAGTGTATCGAGGGGGATCGCGGGGGCCCAGCATTTT.

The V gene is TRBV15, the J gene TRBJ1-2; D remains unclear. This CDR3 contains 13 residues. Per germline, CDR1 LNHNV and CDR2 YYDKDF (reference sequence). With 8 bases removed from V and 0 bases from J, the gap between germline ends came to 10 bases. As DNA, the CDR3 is TGTGCCACCTCTCGTGAGGCTAACTATGGCTACACCTTC. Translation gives CATSREANYGYTF.

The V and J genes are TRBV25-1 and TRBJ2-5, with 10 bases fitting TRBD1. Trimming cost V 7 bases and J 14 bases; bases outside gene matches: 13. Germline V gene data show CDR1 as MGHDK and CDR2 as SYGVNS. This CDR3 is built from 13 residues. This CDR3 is CASTRQGAVTIYF. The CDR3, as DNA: TGTGCCAGCACTCGACAGGGGGCCGTGACCATTTACTTC.

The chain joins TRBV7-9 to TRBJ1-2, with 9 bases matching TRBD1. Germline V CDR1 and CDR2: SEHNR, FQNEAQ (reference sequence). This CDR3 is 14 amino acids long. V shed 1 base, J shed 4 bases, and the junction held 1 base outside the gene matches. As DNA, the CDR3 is TGTGCCAGCAGCTTAGGGACAGGGGTCTATGGCTACACCTTC. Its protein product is CASSLGTGVYGYTF. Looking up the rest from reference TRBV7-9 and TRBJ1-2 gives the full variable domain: DTGVSQNPRHKITKRGQNVTFRCDPISEHNRLYWYRQTLGQGPEFLTYFQNEAQLEKSRLLSDRFSAERPKGSFSTLEIQRTEQGDSAMYLCASSLGTGVYGYTFGSGTRLTVV.

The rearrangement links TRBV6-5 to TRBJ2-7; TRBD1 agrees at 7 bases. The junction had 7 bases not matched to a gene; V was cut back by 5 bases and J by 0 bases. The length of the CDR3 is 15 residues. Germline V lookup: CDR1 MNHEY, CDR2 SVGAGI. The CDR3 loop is CASSTGVVSSYEQYV. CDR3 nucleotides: TGTGCCAGCAGTACAGGGGTGGTTAGCTCCTACGAGCAGTACGTC.

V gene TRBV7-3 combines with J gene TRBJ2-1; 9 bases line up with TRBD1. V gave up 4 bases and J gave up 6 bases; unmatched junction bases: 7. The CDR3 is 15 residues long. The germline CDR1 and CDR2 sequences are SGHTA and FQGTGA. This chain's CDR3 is CASSYGTGWGNEQFF. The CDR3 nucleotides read TGTGCCAGCAGCTACGGGACAGGGTGGGGCAATGAGCAGTTCTTC.

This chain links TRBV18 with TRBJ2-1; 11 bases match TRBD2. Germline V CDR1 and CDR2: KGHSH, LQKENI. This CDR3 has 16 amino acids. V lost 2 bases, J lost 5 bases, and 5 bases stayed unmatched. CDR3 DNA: TGTGCCAGCTCACCATCGGGTAGCGGGAGGGACAATGAGCAGTTCTTC. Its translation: CASSPSGSGRDNEQFF.

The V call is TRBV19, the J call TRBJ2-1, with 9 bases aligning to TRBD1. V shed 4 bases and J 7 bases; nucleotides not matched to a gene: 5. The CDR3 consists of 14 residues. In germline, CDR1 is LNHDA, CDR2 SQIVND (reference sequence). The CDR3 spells CASSNRDRANEQFF. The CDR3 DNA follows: TGTGCCAGTAGTAACCGGGACAGGGCTAATGAGCAGTTCTTC.

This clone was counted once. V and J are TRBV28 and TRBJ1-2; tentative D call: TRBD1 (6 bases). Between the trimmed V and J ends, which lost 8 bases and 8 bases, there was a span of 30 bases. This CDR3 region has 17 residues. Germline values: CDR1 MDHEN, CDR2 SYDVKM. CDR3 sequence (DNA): TGTGCCAGCGGTGCTCCCGGTGCGCCAAGGGGGGGACAAGGCTACACCTTC. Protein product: CASGAPGAPRGGQGYTF.

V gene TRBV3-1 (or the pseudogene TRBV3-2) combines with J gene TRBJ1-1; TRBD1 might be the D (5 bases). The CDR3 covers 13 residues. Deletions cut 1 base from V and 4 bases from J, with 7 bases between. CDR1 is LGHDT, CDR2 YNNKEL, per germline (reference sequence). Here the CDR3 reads CASSQGGGTEAFF. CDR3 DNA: TGTGCCAGCAGCCAAGGGGGCGGCACTGAAGCTTTCTTT.

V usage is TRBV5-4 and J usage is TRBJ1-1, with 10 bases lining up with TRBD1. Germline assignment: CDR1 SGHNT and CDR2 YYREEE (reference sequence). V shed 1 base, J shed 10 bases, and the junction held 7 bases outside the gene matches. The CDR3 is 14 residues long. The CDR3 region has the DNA TGTGCCAGCAGCTTGCCGCGACAGGGGGCCAGAGCTTTCTTT. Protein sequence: CASSLPRQGARAFF.

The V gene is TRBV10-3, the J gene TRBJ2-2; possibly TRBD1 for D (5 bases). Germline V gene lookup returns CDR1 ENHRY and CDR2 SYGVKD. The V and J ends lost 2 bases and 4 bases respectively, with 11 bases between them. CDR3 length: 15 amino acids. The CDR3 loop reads CAISERGGPTGELFF. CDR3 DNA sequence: TGTGCCATCAGTGAGAGGGGCGGCCCCACCGGGGAGCTGTTTTTT.

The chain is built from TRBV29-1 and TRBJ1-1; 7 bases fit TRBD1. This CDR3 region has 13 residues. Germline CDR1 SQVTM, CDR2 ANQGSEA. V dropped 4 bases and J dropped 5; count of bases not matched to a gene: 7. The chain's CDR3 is CSVAGQGDTEAFF. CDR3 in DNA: TGCAGCGTTGCAGGCCAGGGGGATACTGAAGCTTTCTTT.